This T cell receptor beta chain was obtained from a study of blood T cell repertoires in COVID-19. In the study overall: Acute and convalescent COVID-19 samples came from the United States, Italy and Spain. T cells, B-cell-depleted T cells, or PBMCs provided the cDNA or gDNA that served as material.

With respect to this clone: One junction end disagrees with the germline gene, perhaps due to a read error.

Authors' processing steps: Reference gene primers were amplified, and this amplification served to estimate nucleated cell counts. Assay: immunoSEQ multiplex PCR; the TCRdb copy retains only in-frame clones and omits some. The V and J calls and the clone size are those of that table, but D and trimming were determined from the DNA. The data contain 310,000 or so clones, roughly 90% of them seen just once; the ten biggest clones take up roughly 6.7%. Germline loops: CDR1 KGHSH, CDR2 LQKENI. The CDR3 totals 12 residues. The chain recombines TRBV18 with TRBJ1-6, with D possibly being TRBD1 (6 bases). This receptor was taken from a man between 18 and 35 years old who had recovered from COVID-19. Sequenced material: peripheral blood. The CDR3 nucleotides are TGTGCCAGCACACCAGGGGAGTCACCCCTCCACTTT. It encodes CASTPGESPLHF.